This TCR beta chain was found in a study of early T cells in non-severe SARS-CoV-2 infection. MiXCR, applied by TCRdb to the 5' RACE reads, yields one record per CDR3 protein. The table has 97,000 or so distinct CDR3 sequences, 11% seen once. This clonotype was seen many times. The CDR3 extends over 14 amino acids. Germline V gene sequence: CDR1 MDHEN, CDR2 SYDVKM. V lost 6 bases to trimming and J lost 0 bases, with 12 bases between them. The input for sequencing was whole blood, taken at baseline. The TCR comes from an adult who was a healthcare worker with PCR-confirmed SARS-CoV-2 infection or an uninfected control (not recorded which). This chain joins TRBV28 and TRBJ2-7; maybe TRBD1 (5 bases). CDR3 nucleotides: TGTGCCAGCAGCCCGACAGATCCCTCCTACGAGCAGTACTTC. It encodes CASSPTDPSYEQYF.